This entry is about one TCR beta chain. The target antigen is unknown. The data originate from a study of T-cell reconstitution after alpha-beta-depleted transplantation in children. The study, taken as a whole, reports: About two months after transplant, alpha-beta T cells reportedly came from several hundred expanded graft clones. Hyperexpanded clones declined; after one year, newly produced T cells mostly supplied diversity.

TCRbeta library preparation incorporated unique molecular identifiers. Via MiXCR, TCRdb re-called the PCR reads, giving one row per CDR3 protein. Of fewer than 550,000 distinct CDR3 sequences detected, about 10% appear once; the ten largest clones hold around 15%. This CDR3 contains 15 residues. Trimming pared 3 bases from V and 5 bases from J, leaving 14 bases between. The TCR sequence derives from a female patient aged 2-15 years who had a stem cell transplant for aplastic anemia, so the T cells may come from the graft donor. The chain joins TRBV12-3 or TRBV12-4 to TRBJ1-5; the D gene is possibly TRBD1 (5 bases). Specimen: PBMCs, mostly from graft donor cells, collected 180 days after TCRalphabeta/CD19-depleted stem cell transplant. DNA for the CDR3: TGTGCCAGCAGTTTGGAAAGGGGTGGAGATCAGCCCCAGCATTTT. Its protein is CASSLERGGDQPQHF.